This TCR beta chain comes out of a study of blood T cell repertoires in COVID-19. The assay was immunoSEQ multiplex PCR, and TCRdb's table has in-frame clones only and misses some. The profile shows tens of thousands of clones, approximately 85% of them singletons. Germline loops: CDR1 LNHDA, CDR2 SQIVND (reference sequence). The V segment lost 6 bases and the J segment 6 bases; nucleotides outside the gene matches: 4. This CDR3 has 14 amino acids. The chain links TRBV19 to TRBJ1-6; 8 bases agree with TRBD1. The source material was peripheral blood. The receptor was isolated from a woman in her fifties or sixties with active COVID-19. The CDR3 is CASSDRGFNSPLHF. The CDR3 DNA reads TGTGCCAGTAGCGACAGGGGATTTAATTCACCCCTCCACTTT.